The 31 T cell receptor beta chains given below trace back to one sample, sequenced in a study of post-analysis software for immune sequencing data. Overall study findings and caveats: TRBV5-6, TRBV5-1 and TRBV20-1 were among several TRBV segments more frequent in patients than controls.

Incorporated into the TCR beta cDNA libraries were unique molecular identifiers, which served to reduce PCR and sequencing biases. TCRdb re-called the PCR reads through MiXCR, storing one row per CDR3 protein. This sample yields some 450,000 distinct CDR3 sequences, of which roughly 45% are seen a single time; over 10% belongs to the top ten. Antigens for these TCRs are unknown. Sequences were obtained from blood. The receptors derive from a girl aged 10 to 17 with multiple sclerosis.

The chain employs TRBV4-1 and TRBJ1-1; 7 nucleotides agree with TRBD1. The length of the CDR3 is 17 residues. The germline V gene has CDR1 MGHRA and CDR2 YSYEKL. V lost 3 bases, J lost 1 base, and 11 bases stayed unmatched. This CDR3 is CASSQPGQAMKNTEAFF. DNA for the CDR3: TGCGCCAGCAGCCAGCCCGGACAGGCCATGAAGAACACTGAAGCTTTCTTT.

The chain employs TRBV29-1 and TRBJ1-1; D possibly corresponds to TRBD1 (6 bases). Germline CDR1 SQVTM, CDR2 ANQGSEA. V dropped 4 bases and J dropped 1 base, with 16 bases sitting between them. The CDR3 has 15 residues. Written as DNA, the CDR3 is TGCAGCGTTGGTGAGGGCAGGGGTTGGAACACTGAAGCTTTCTTT. Amino acids: CSVGEGRGWNTEAFF. Variable domain in full (rest from reference TRBV29-1 and TRBJ1-1): SAVISQKPSRDICQRGTSLTIQCQVDSQVTMMFWYRQQPGQSLTLIATANQGSEATYESGFVIDKFPISRPNLTFSTLTVSNMSPEDSSIYLCSVGEGRGWNTEAFFGQGTRLTVV.

V is TRBV12-3 or TRBV12-4 and J is TRBJ1-2; D gene uncertain. V was clipped by 4 bases and J by 3 bases, with 9 bases between them. This CDR3 is built from 13 residues. The CDR3 spells CASSSPGYYGYTF. The DNA of the CDR3 is TGTGCCAGCAGTTCGCCGGGGTACTATGGCTACACCTTC.

This clonotype was counted a few times. The CDR3 DNA reads TGCAGTGGCGCCGACTCGACTAGCGGGAGATACGAGCAGTACTTC. It specifies CSGADSTSGRYEQYF. This chain links TRBV20-1 with TRBJ2-7; 12 bases map to TRBD2. CDR1 DFQATT and CDR2 SNEGSKA come from the germline V gene (reference sequence). This CDR3 region has 15 residues. With V trimmed by 7 bases and J by 4 bases, 11 bases remained unmatched.

The genes are TRBV6-6 and TRBJ2-5; perhaps TRBD1 as D (6 bases). The DNA matches TRBJ2-7 better at its end, which makes the J call doubtful. CDR3 length: 13 residues. Germline V gene lookup returns CDR1 MNHNY and CDR2 SVGAGI (reference sequence). The CDR3 reads CASSTDRTYEQYF. CDR3 DNA: TGTGCCAGCAGTACGGACAGAACCTACGAGCAGTACTTC.

V gene TRBV4-2 combines with J gene TRBJ1-5; TRBD1 might be the D (5 bases). The germline V gene has CDR1 LGHNA and CDR2 YNFKEQ. V dropped 0 bases and J dropped 6 bases, with 18 bases sitting between them. CDR3 size: 17 residues. The CDR3 nucleotides are TGTGCCAGCAGCCAAGATCCCCAGCAGGGCGGGAGTCAGCCCCAGCATTTT. It yields the protein CASSQDPQQGGSQPQHF.

The V gene is TRBV27, the J gene TRBJ1-1; the D gene is possibly TRBD1 (5 bases). Germline lookup yields CDR1 MNHEY and CDR2 SMNVEV (reference sequence). Trimming pared 3 bases from V and 4 bases from J, leaving 15 bases between. The CDR3 contains 15 residues. This chain's CDR3 is CASSFMGVRATEAFF. The CDR3 DNA follows: TGTGCCAGCAGTTTTATGGGGGTCCGGGCCACTGAAGCTTTCTTT.

J is TRBJ2-4 and V is TRBV20-1; 10 bases align to TRBD1. The assigned J gene may be wrong: the sequence end matches TRBJ2-7 better. The CDR3 is 14 residues long. Looked up from germline, CDR1 is DFQATT and CDR2 is SNEGSKA (reference sequence). The CDR3 bases are TGCAGTGCTAGAGCCGGGACAGGGGTATACGAGCAGTACTTC. Its translation is CSARAGTGVYEQYF.

The chain couples TRBV12-3 or TRBV12-4 to TRBJ1-5; no reliable D call. Deletions cut 8 bases from V and 6 bases from J, with 14 bases between. The CDR3 sequence is 13 residues long. CDR3 residues: CASGSLPGQPQHF. DNA for the CDR3: TGTGCCAGCGGATCCCTTCCAGGTCAGCCCCAGCATTTT.

V is TRBV29-1 and J is TRBJ1-1, with D unresolved. V gave up 7 bases and J gave up 5 bases, with 14 bases separating them. The CDR3 sequence is 12 residues long. From germline, CDR1 is SQVTM and CDR2 ANQGSEA. The CDR3 sequence: CSGRGHGTEAFF. DNA for the CDR3: TGCAGCGGTCGAGGCCACGGGACTGAAGCTTTCTTT.

This clonotype has a handful of counts. The V gene is TRBV7-3, the J gene TRBJ2-7; D possibly corresponds to TRBD2 (6 bases). Deletions cut 5 bases from V and 6 bases from J, with 14 bases between. This CDR3 is built from 13 residues. The V gene's germline CDR1 is SGHTA and CDR2 FQGTGA. CDR3 nucleotide sequence: TGTGCCAGCAGCCCCGTCCCCGGGGGCGAGCAGTACTTC. It encodes CASSPVPGGEQYF.

The V gene is TRBV6-2 or TRBV6-3, the J gene TRBJ1-1; D unclear. V was shortened by 4 bases and J by 7 bases, with 7 bases between the two germline ends. This CDR3 contains 11 residues. Germline V gene lookup returns CDR1 MNHEY and CDR2 SVGEGT. The CDR3 is CASSSVYEAFF. CDR3 in DNA: TGTGCCAGCAGTTCAGTGTATGAAGCTTTCTTT.

In its sample, this clonotype was seen a few times. This chain connects TRBV30 to TRBJ1-1; D is possibly TRBD1 (6 bases). Germline V gene lookup returns CDR1 GTSNPN and CDR2 SVGIG (reference sequence). Trimming cost V 4 bases and J 4 bases, with 13 bases left between them. The CDR3 sequence is 13 residues long. For the CDR3, the DNA is TGTGCCTGGAACCCGGGGGCGCCCACTGAAGCTTTCTTT. Translation: CAWNPGAPTEAFF.

The chain is built from TRBV5-1 and TRBJ2-7; D perhaps matches TRBD1 (6 bases). The CDR3 extends over 16 amino acids. The germline CDR1 and CDR2 sequences are SGHRS and YFSETQ. V dropped 0 bases and J dropped 0 bases, with 13 bases sitting between them. CDR3 sequence reads: CASSLADSASSYEQYF. CDR3 in DNA: TGCGCCAGCAGCTTGGCGGACAGCGCTAGCTCCTACGAGCAGTACTTC.

The J gene is TRBJ2-7, the V gene TRBV13; the D call may be TRBD1 or TRBD2 (5 bases each). CDR1 is PRHDT and CDR2 is FYEKMQ in the germline V gene (reference sequence). The CDR3 is 16 amino acids. The V end was cut by 5 bases, the J end by 4 bases, with 21 bases between. The CDR3 spells CASSGTTGAMSYEQYF. CDR3 coding DNA: TGTGCCAGCAGCGGAACCACCGGGGCAATGAGTTACGAGCAGTACTTC.

This clonotype was seen only once. The chain links TRBV4-2 to TRBJ2-1, with D perhaps matching TRBD1 (5 bases). The germline V and J ends were trimmed by 0 bases and 0 bases, with 9 bases remaining between them. Germline CDR1 is LGHNA and CDR2 is YNFKEQ. The CDR3 totals 16 residues. CDR3 nucleotides: TGTGCCAGCAGCCAAGATCAGGGAAGCTCCTACAATGAGCAGTTCTTC. It yields the protein CASSQDQGSSYNEQFF.

This chain uses TRBV20-1 with TRBJ2-5, with 8 bases lining up with TRBD2. The length of the CDR3 is 16 residues. The germline gives CDR1 DFQATT, CDR2 SNEGSKA (reference sequence). V lost 6 bases, J lost 4 bases, and 16 bases stayed unmatched. CDR3 in DNA: TGCAGTGCCGACGATATTAGAGCGGGAGAGAGAGAGACCCAGTACTTC. This codes for CSADDIRAGERETQYF.

As regards this clonotype: Germline is not matched at one junction end, which may reflect a read error. V is TRBV24-1 and J is TRBJ1-2; 8 nucleotides align to TRBD1. Germline V gives CDR1 KGHDR, CDR2 SFDVKD. There are 16 residues in the CDR3. The CDR3 here is CATSDRVSGGLYGCTF. The DNA for the CDR3 is TGTGCCACCAGTGATCGGGTCTCAGGGGGCCTCTATGGCTGCACCTTC.

V gene TRBV5-1 combines with J gene TRBJ2-3; no firm D call. CDR3 size: 16 residues. The V gene lost 2 bases and the J gene lost 3 bases, with 16 bases spanning the gap. In germline, CDR1 is SGHRS, CDR2 YFSETQ. CDR3 sequence (DNA): TGCGCCAGCAGCTTACCACCGGTACTCCAAACAGATACGCAGTATTTT. Its protein product is CASSLPPVLQTDTQYF.

This chain connects TRBV28 to TRBJ2-5, with no clear D. Judging by the DNA end, TRBJ2-7 fits better; the J call may be wrong. Germline lookup yields CDR1 MDHEN and CDR2 SYDVKM. This CDR3 is 13 amino acids long. CDR3 sequence reads: CASSPTILYEQYF. CDR3 in DNA: TGTGCCAGCAGCCCGACGATCCTCTACGAGCAGTACTTC.

This clonotype has more than one count but fewer than ten. The V gene is TRBV5-1, the J gene TRBJ2-6; D uncertain. CDR1 and CDR2 (germline): SGHRS, YFSETQ. The CDR3 length is 17 residues. The V end lost 1 base, the J end lost 2 bases, and 13 bases lay between the germline ends. CDR3 sequence (DNA): TGCGCCAGCAGCTTGCGATCATGGGGTACTGGGGCCAACGTCCTGACTTTC. Encoded protein: CASSLRSWGTGANVLTF.

The sample holds a few counts of this clonotype. The rearrangement uses TRBV30 and TRBJ1-5; D may be TRBD1 (5 bases). This CDR3 spans 12 amino acids. Trimming removed 5 bases from V and 3 bases from J, with 8 bases in between. Germline CDR1 is GTSNPN and CDR2 is SVGIG (reference sequence). CDR3 region: CAWGGINQPQHF. The CDR3 DNA reads TGTGCCTGGGGGGGTATCAATCAGCCCCAGCATTTT. Together with reference TRBV30 and TRBJ1-5, the CDR3 gives the full variable domain: SQTIHQWPATLVQPVGSPLSLECTVEGTSNPNLYWYRQAAGRGLQLLFYSVGIGQISSEVPQNLSASRPQDRQFILSSKKLLLSDSGFYLCAWGGINQPQHFGDGTRLSIL.

The CDR3 nucleotides are TGCGCCAGCAGCCCGCCGGATAACACTGAAGCTTTCTTT. Its translation: CASSPPDNTEAFF. The chain recombines TRBV5-1 with TRBJ1-1; D gene unclear. Germline loops: CDR1 SGHRS, CDR2 YFSETQ. Trimming left V 4 bases short and J 2 bases short, with 9 bases between. This CDR3 has 13 amino acids.

The rearrangement joins TRBV2 to TRBJ1-5; TRBD1 might be the D (5 bases). CDR1 and CDR2 from the germline V gene are SNHLY and FYNNEI. The CDR3 has 14 residues. V shed 4 bases and J shed 0 bases, with 7 bases lying between them. In DNA, the CDR3 is TGTGCCAGCAGTGGACAGTTTAGCAATCAGCCCCAGCATTTT. Translation gives CASSGQFSNQPQHF.

This clonotype turned up a few times. This sequence joins TRBV10-3 and TRBJ2-7; D is possibly TRBD1 (6 bases). The CDR3 length is 13 residues. Trimming took 4 bases from V and 7 from J, leaving 14 bases between them. The germline V gene encodes CDR1 ENHRY and CDR2 SYGVKD. CDR3 coding DNA: TGTGCCATCAGTGTGGGGGCTTACAATGAGCAGTACTTC. Translation: CAISVGAYNEQYF.

A few counts support this clonotype. The J gene is TRBJ2-5, the V gene TRBV29-1, with 10 bases that match TRBD2. The germline V gene encodes CDR1 SQVTM and CDR2 ANQGSEA. V lost 3 bases and J lost 5; bases outside the gene matches: 9. The CDR3 runs to 15 residues. CDR3 sequence reads: CSVDDGTSVAETQYF. The CDR3 DNA reads as TGCAGCGTTGATGACGGGACTAGCGTCGCCGAGACCCAGTACTTC. The variable domain in full, with the rest retrieved from reference TRBV29-1 and TRBJ2-5, is SAVISQKPSRDICQRGTSLTIQCQVDSQVTMMFWYRQQPGQSLTLIATANQGSEATYESGFVIDKFPISRPNLTFSTLTVSNMSPEDSSIYLCSVDDGTSVAETQYFGPGTRLLVL.

J is TRBJ2-5 and V is TRBV20-1; tentatively, D is TRBD1 or TRBD2 (6 bases each). The ends were cut back, 0 bases at V and 6 bases at J, with 11 bases in the middle. This CDR3 spans 13 amino acids. Per germline, CDR1 DFQATT and CDR2 SNEGSKA (reference sequence). CDR3 nucleotides: TGCAGTGCTAGAGAAGGGGGGTCGAAGACCCAGTACTTC. Amino acid sequence: CSAREGGSKTQYF.

The J gene is TRBJ2-3, the V gene TRBV7-2; 11 bases fit TRBD2. The junction had 3 bases not matched to a gene; V was cut back by 3 bases and J by 4 bases. Germline loops: CDR1 SGHTA, CDR2 FQGNSA. The CDR3 runs 15 residues. The CDR3 here is CASSLGLADADTQYF. The CDR3 DNA sequence: TGTGCCAGCAGCTTGGGACTAGCGGACGCAGATACGCAGTATTTT.

The table lists this clonotype with a few counts. This chain links TRBV12-3 or TRBV12-4 with TRBJ2-1, with D possibly TRBD1 on 7 matching bases. The CDR3 runs to 15 residues. The V end was cut by 6 bases, the J end by 2 bases, with 14 bases between. The CDR3 nucleotides are TGTGCCAGCAGCCCATTCAGGGGGGCCTACAATGAGCAGTTCTTC. It is translated as CASSPFRGAYNEQFF.

V and J are TRBV5-1 and TRBJ2-7; either TRBD1 or TRBD2 may fit D (5 bases each). The germline CDR1 and CDR2 sequences are SGHRS and YFSETQ. The CDR3 is made up of 15 amino acids. V was shortened by 0 bases and J by 2 bases, with 12 bases between the two germline ends. The DNA for the CDR3 is TGCGCCAGCAGCTTGGCAACCGGGACCCCCTACGAGCAGTACTTC. It specifies CASSLATGTPYEQYF.

This chain links TRBV21-1 with TRBJ1-5; the table assigns TRBD1, which was not confirmed against the DNA. TRBV21-1 represents a pseudogene. CDR3 size: 18 residues. The CDR3 loop reads CASSKALGDSDSNQPQHF. The CDR3, as DNA: TGTGCCAGCAGCAAAGCGCTTGGGGACAGCGATAGCAATCAGCCCCAGCATTTT.